These 29 T cell receptor beta chains were all obtained from the same sample, sequenced in a study of lymphopenia after photon versus proton radiotherapy. Only in-frame clones appear in the TCRdb table, and some are missing; sequencing was by immunoSEQ multiplex PCR. Here the sample spans roughly 41,000 clones, more than 70% being singletons. The sample was peripheral blood, taken from a patient treated with photon-based radiotherapy. The source is a man over 45 with gastric cancer.

This rearrangement joins TRBV5-6 to TRBJ1-5; D gene unclear. The CDR3 covers 13 residues. V was cut by 3 bases and J by 0 bases, with 4 bases left in between. The germline V gene has CDR1 SGHDT and CDR2 YYEEEE. The CDR3, as DNA: TGTGCCAGCAGCTATGGTAGCAATCAGCCCCAGCATTTT. As protein: CASSYGSNQPQHF. Complete variable domain (other parts from reference TRBV5-6 and TRBJ1-5): DAGVTQSPTHLIKTRGQQVTLRCSPKSGHDTVSWYQQALGQGPQFIFQYYEEEERQRGNFPDRFSGHQFPNYSSELNVNALLLGDSALYLCASSYGSNQPQHFGDGTRLSIL.

The CDR3 DNA sequence: TGTGCCAGCAGCTTATCCTATGGGACAGGGGCCACTGAAGCTTTCTTT. Its protein is CASSLSYGTGATEAFF. The chain has TRBV7-9 and TRBJ1-1; 10 nucleotides agree with TRBD1. Germline lookup yields CDR1 SEHNR and CDR2 FQNEAQ (reference sequence). This CDR3 is built from 16 residues. J gave up 4 bases and V 2 bases, and 7 bases lay outside the gene matches.

This chain uses TRBV19 with TRBJ1-3, with 8 nucleotides matching TRBD1. Trimming took 5 bases from V and 3 from J; bases not matched to a gene: 6. The CDR3 totals 15 residues. Germline V gene data show CDR1 as LNHDA and CDR2 as SQIVND (reference sequence). The CDR3 coding sequence is TGTGCCAGTAGTGCCATGGGACAGGTTGGAAACACCATATATTTT. It encodes CASSAMGQVGNTIYF.

The rearrangement uses TRBV21-1 and TRBJ2-6; the table's D gene call, TRBD1, was not cross checked with the DNA. TRBV21-1 is deemed a pseudogene. The length of the CDR3 is 19 residues. The CDR3 nucleotides read TGTGCCAGCAGCAAAGCGGCAGGGGCAGCGGACTCTGGGGCCAACGTCCTGACTTTC. It is translated as CASSKAAGAADSGANVLTF.

The chain carries TRBV6-1 and TRBJ2-7; TRBD2 agrees at 11 bases. The CDR3 consists of 15 residues. Germline values: CDR1 MNHNS, CDR2 SASEGT. With 6 bases clipped from V and 3 bases from J, the junction kept 7 bases outside the gene matches. Here the CDR3 reads CASRGGTSGNYEQYF. The CDR3 region has the DNA TGTGCCAGCAGGGGGGGGACTAGCGGAAACTACGAGCAGTACTTC.

The V call is TRBV18, the J call TRBJ2-7; D not resolved. Germline V lookup: CDR1 KGHSH, CDR2 LQKENI. Trimming shortened V by 3 bases and J by 0 bases, and 9 bases separated the two germline ends. This CDR3 is built from 14 residues. The CDR3 DNA follows: TGTGCCAGCTCACCTCCGGGCCTCTCCTACGAGCAGTACTTC. Its translation is CASSPPGLSYEQYF.

The chain recombines TRBV5-6 with TRBJ2-7; possible D gene TRBD2, 6 bases. Germline V CDR1 and CDR2: SGHDT, YYEEEE. The CDR3 sequence is 13 residues long. Trimming took 4 bases from V and 1 from J, leaving 9 bases between them. CDR3 sequence reads: CASSPSVSYEQYF. The CDR3 DNA sequence: TGTGCCAGCAGCCCTAGCGTATCCTACGAGCAGTACTTC.

The chain recombines TRBV19 with TRBJ2-5; TRBD2 matches 14 bases. J lost 5 bases, V lost 6 bases, and 8 bases had no gene match. Germline lookup yields CDR1 LNHDA and CDR2 SQIVND (reference sequence). The CDR3 runs 16 residues. CDR3 protein: CASRRTSGRREETQYF. DNA of the CDR3: TGTGCCAGTAGGCGGACTAGCGGGAGGAGAGAGGAGACCCAGTACTTC.

The J gene is TRBJ2-3, the V gene TRBV7-6; 7 bases align to TRBD1. The CDR3 runs to 17 residues. Trimming removed 5 bases from V and 2 bases from J; junction bases left unmatched: 13. In germline, CDR1 is SGHVS, CDR2 FNYEAQ. The CDR3 here is CASSPRQGGQPTDTQYF. As DNA, the CDR3 is TGTGCCAGCAGCCCTAGACAAGGGGGCCAACCCACAGATACGCAGTATTTT. Supplemented by reference TRBV7-6 and TRBJ2-3, the full variable domain reads GAGVSQSPRYKVTKRGQDVALRCDPISGHVSLYWYRQALGQGPEFLTYFNYEAQQDKSGLPNDRFSAERPEGSISTLTIQRTEQRDSAMYRCASSPRQGGQPTDTQYFGPGTRLTVL.

The chain employs TRBV2 and TRBJ1-1, with TRBD1 matching over 8 bases. This CDR3 is 16 amino acids long. Germline lookup yields CDR1 SNHLY and CDR2 FYNNEI. V lost 5 bases, J lost 1 base, and 9 bases stayed unmatched. CDR3: CASSHPKDRANTEAFF. The CDR3 DNA is TGTGCCAGCAGTCACCCCAAGGACAGGGCGAACACTGAAGCTTTCTTT.

This clone was observed once. V usage is TRBV7-6 and J usage is TRBJ2-6, with 7 positions matching TRBD1. Germline V gene sequence: CDR1 SGHVS, CDR2 FNYEAQ. V lost 5 bases, J lost 0 bases, and 10 bases stayed unmatched. CDR3 length: 18 residues. CDR3 loop: CASSVIGQAASGANVLTF. CDR3 in DNA: TGTGCCAGCAGCGTAATCGGACAGGCCGCCTCTGGGGCCAACGTCCTGACTTTC.

CDR3 DNA sequence: TGTGCCAGCAGCCTCGGGACAGATCCTGAAGCTTTCTTT. Its protein is CASSLGTDPEAFF. J is TRBJ1-1 and V is TRBV9; 7 nucleotides agree with TRBD1. Per germline, CDR1 SGDLS and CDR2 YYNGEE. The V segment lost 4 bases and the J segment 6 bases; nucleotides outside the gene matches: 6. CDR3 length: 13 amino acids.

V gene TRBV5-6 combines with J gene TRBJ2-5; D unclear. The J call may be faulty, since TRBJ2-7 better matches the DNA end. Germline V gene lookup returns CDR1 SGHDT and CDR2 YYEEEE. The CDR3 runs to 14 residues. The CDR3 DNA reads as TGTGCCAGCAGTATCGGGCCGGTCTCCTACGAGCAGTACTTC. Amino acids: CASSIGPVSYEQYF.

The chain carries TRBV11-2 and TRBJ2-3, with D possibly TRBD2 on 6 matching bases. Germline V gene sequence: CDR1 SGHAT, CDR2 FQNNGV. This CDR3 region has 14 residues. V lost 1 base, J lost 6 bases, and 11 bases lay in between. The DNA for the CDR3 is TGTGCCAGCAGCTTAGGGGGCGCGGGGGATACGCAGTATTTT. Translation gives CASSLGGAGDTQYF.

The chain carries TRBV5-8 and TRBJ1-1, with D possibly matching TRBD1 (6 bases). Trimming pared 7 bases from V and 1 base from J, leaving 17 bases between. CDR3 length: 15 amino acids. Germline CDR1 is SGHTS and CDR2 is YDEGEE. CDR3 coding DNA: TGTGCCAGCGAAACAGGGAACCCAGAGAACACTGAAGCTTTCTTT. The encoded protein is CASETGNPENTEAFF.

The genes are TRBV20-1 and TRBJ2-7; D is unresolved. V lost 5 bases and J 2 bases, leaving 7 bases between the germline ends. This CDR3 is built from 11 residues. The germline CDR1 and CDR2 sequences are DFQATT and SNEGSKA (reference sequence). The CDR3 DNA reads as TGCAGTGCTGTAGTGGCCTACGAGCAGTACTTC. Its translation: CSAVVAYEQYF.

The table lists this clone with a few counts. This specimen includes other DNA sequences encoding the same CDR3. The genes are TRBV4-1 and TRBJ2-7, with 7 bases matching TRBD2. V shed 1 base, J shed 0 bases, and the junction held 3 bases outside the gene matches. Germline V gene sequence: CDR1 MGHRA, CDR2 YSYEKL. The CDR3 runs 15 residues. CDR3 sequence: CASSQGRGSSYEQYF. The CDR3 nucleotides read TGCGCCAGCAGCCAAGGGCGGGGGAGCTCCTACGAGCAGTACTTC.

J is TRBJ1-2 and V is TRBV19; 8 nucleotides match TRBD1. This CDR3 is 15 amino acids long. Germline assignment: CDR1 LNHDA and CDR2 SQIVND (reference sequence). V trimming: 5 bases; J trimming: 2 bases; junction bases outside the gene matches: 7. CDR3 in amino acids: CASSLRTGRNYGYTF. The CDR3 DNA reads TGTGCCAGTAGTCTCCGGACAGGGCGGAACTATGGCTACACCTTC.

The rearrangement joins TRBV6-6 to TRBJ1-5; 10 positions match TRBD1. V shed 6 bases and J 3 bases; nucleotides not matched to a gene: 5. CDR3 length: 15 residues. CDR1 is MNHNY and CDR2 is SVGAGI in the germline V gene (reference sequence). CDR3 in DNA: TGTGCCAGCAGGACAGGGGGCGAGAACAATCAGCCCCAGCATTTT. Its protein is CASRTGGENNQPQHF.

The genes are TRBV4-1 and TRBJ1-2; a weak D match, TRBD1 (5 bases). Germline V gene data show CDR1 as MGHRA and CDR2 as YSYEKL. This CDR3 is built from 17 residues. V gave up 5 bases and J gave up 1 base, with 20 bases separating them. The CDR3 DNA reads TGCGCCAGCAGCTTCCGAGCAGGGCCTTCGCTTAACTATGGCTACACCTTC. Its translation is CASSFRAGPSLNYGYTF.

CDR3 in DNA: TGCGCCAGCAGCTTGTTGACCACAAATGAAAAACTGTTTTTT. It codes for CASSLLTTNEKLFF. The rearrangement links TRBV5-1 to TRBJ1-4; D unresolved. V was pared by 1 base and J by 5 bases, with 9 bases between. Per the germline V gene, CDR1 is SGHRS and CDR2 is YFSETQ. The CDR3 spans 14 residues.

The chain links TRBV5-8 to TRBJ2-7; no clear D gene. This CDR3 region has 12 residues. Germline CDR1 reads SGHTS; CDR2 reads YDEGEE. V lost 2 bases and J 11 bases, leaving 14 bases between the germline ends. CDR3 protein: CASSFLLTKKYF. The CDR3, as DNA: TGTGCCAGCAGCTTTCTACTTACAAAGAAGTACTTC.

The chain uses TRBV15 and TRBJ1-2; TRBD1 might be the D (6 bases). The germline V gene has CDR1 LNHNV and CDR2 YYDKDF (reference sequence). This CDR3 comprises 17 residues. V was cut by 5 bases and J by 6 bases, with 25 bases left in between. The CDR3 DNA is TGTGCCACCAGCCCCCTGGGGCAGGGGTTCTTCTCTGATGGCTACACCTTC. It is translated as CATSPLGQGFFSDGYTF.

The chain uses TRBV25-1 and TRBJ2-7; D is unresolved. Germline loops: CDR1 MGHDK, CDR2 SYGVNS. Trimming took off 5 bases at V and 3 bases at J, with 8 bases between the two ends. The CDR3 contains 12 residues. CDR3 region: CASSSLYYEQYF. The CDR3 DNA reads TGTGCCAGCAGTAGCTTATACTACGAGCAGTACTTC.

The chain recombines TRBV11-3 with TRBJ2-7; D gene ambiguous. The CDR3 spans 12 residues. Germline CDR1 SGHNT, CDR2 YENEEA. V lost 0 bases to trimming and J lost 3 bases, with 3 bases between them. The CDR3, as DNA: TGTGCCAGCAGCTTAGACGGCTACGAGCAGTACTTC. Protein: CASSLDGYEQYF.

The chain joins TRBV5-6 to TRBJ2-4; D possibly uses TRBD1 or TRBD2 (5 bases each). The length of the CDR3 is 14 residues. Germline CDR1 is SGHDT and CDR2 is YYEEEE. V was clipped by 4 bases and J by 9 bases, with 17 bases between them. The CDR3 nucleotides read TGTGCCAGCAGCCTCGGCGAATCTGGGGGCATTCAGTACTTC. Its translation: CASSLGESGGIQYF.

The rearrangement uses TRBV30 and TRBJ2-7; possible D gene TRBD2, 6 bases. Germline loops: CDR1 GTSNPN, CDR2 SVGIG (reference sequence). The germline V and J ends were trimmed by 2 bases and 1 base, with 12 bases remaining between them. The CDR3 has 14 residues. The DNA for the CDR3 is TGTGCCTGGAGTAGACTAGAAGATTCCTACGAGCAGTACTTC. Its protein product is CAWSRLEDSYEQYF.

A single count supports this clone. The rearrangement uses TRBV5-1 and TRBJ1-2; weak D call: TRBD1 (5 bases). Germline V gene lookup returns CDR1 SGHRS and CDR2 YFSETQ. V was cut by 0 bases and J by 6 bases, with 9 bases left in between. The CDR3 runs to 13 residues. The CDR3 is CASSLEGANGYTF. The DNA of the CDR3 is TGCGCCAGCAGCTTGGAAGGGGCGAATGGCTACACCTTC.

The rearrangement links TRBV7-6 to TRBJ2-7; maybe TRBD2 (6 bases). V was cut by 5 bases and J by 5 bases, with 16 bases left in between. Germline CDR1 SGHVS, CDR2 FNYEAQ. This CDR3 spans 14 amino acids. For the CDR3, the DNA is TGTGCCAGCAGCCCGGACGGGACTGAGGACGAGCAGTACTTC. Protein sequence: CASSPDGTEDEQYF. Based on the CDR3 plus reference TRBV7-6 and TRBJ2-7, the full variable domain is GAGVSQSPRYKVTKRGQDVALRCDPISGHVSLYWYRQALGQGPEFLTYFNYEAQQDKSGLPNDRFSAERPEGSISTLTIQRTEQRDSAMYRCASSPDGTEDEQYFGPGTRLTVT.